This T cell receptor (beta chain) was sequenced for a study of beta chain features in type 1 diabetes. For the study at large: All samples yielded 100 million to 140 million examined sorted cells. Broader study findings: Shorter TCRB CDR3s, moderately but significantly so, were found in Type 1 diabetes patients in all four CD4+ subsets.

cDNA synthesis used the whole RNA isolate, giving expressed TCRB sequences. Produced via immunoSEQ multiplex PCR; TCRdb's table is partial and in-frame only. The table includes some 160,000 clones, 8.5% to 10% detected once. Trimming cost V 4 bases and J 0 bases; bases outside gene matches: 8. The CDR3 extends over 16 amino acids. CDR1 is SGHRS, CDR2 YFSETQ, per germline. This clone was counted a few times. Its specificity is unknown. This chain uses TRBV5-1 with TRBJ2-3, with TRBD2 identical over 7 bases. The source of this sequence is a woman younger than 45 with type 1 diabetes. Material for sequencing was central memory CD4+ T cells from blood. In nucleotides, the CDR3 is TGCGCCAGCAGCGCTCTGGCTAGCGGTAGCACAGATACGCAGTATTTT. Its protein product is CASSALASGSTDTQYF.